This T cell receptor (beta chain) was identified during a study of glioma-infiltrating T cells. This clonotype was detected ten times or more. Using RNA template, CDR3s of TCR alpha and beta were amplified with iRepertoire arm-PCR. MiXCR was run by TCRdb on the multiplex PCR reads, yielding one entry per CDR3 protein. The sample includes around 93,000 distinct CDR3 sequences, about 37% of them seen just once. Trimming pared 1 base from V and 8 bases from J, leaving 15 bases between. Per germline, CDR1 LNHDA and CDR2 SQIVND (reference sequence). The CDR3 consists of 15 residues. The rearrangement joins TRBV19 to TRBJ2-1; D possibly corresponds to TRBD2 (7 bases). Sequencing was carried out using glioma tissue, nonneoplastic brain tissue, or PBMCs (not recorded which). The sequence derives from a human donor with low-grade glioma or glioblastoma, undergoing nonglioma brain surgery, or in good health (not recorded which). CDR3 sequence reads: CASSIVGGGGDEQFF. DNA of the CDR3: TGTGCCAGTAGTATAGTAGGGGGAGGGGGGGATGAGCAGTTCTTC.